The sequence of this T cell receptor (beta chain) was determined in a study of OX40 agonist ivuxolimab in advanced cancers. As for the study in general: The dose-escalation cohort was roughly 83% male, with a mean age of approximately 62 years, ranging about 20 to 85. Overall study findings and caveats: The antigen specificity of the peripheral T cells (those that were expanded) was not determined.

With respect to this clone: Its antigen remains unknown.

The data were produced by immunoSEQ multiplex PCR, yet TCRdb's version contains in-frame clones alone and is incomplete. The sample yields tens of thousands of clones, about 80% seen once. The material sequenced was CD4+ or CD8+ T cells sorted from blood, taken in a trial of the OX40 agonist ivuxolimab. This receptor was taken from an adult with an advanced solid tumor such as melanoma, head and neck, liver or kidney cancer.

CDR3 in DNA: TGTGCCACCAGCAGATCCCCTACAACACAGTTTTACTCTGGAAACACCATATATTTT. This sequence encodes CATSRSPTTQFYSGNTIYF. This chain connects TRBV15 to TRBJ1-3, with D unclear. Germline V lookup: CDR1 LNHNV, CDR2 YYDKDF (reference sequence). The ends were cut back, 2 bases at V and 0 bases at J, with 20 bases in the middle. The CDR3 totals 19 residues. The full variable domain, completed using reference TRBV15 and TRBJ1-3, is DAMVIQNPRYQVTQFGKPVTLSCSQTLNHNVMYWYQQKSSQAPKLLFHYYDKDFNNEADTPDNFQSRRPNTSFCFLDIRSPGLGDTAMYLCATSRSPTTQFYSGNTIYFGEGSWLTVV.